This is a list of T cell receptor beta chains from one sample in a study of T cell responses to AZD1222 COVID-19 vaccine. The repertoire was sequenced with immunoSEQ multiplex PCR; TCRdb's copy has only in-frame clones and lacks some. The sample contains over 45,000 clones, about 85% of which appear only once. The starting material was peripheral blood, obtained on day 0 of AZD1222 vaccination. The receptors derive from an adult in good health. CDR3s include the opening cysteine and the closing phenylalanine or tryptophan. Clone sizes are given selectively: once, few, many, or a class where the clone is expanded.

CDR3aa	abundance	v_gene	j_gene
CAWSLSGEGSYEQYF	NA	TRBV30	TRBJ2-7
CASSLDDAGRGYTF	NA	TRBV7-6	TRBJ1-2
CASNPGTGSGEQYF	NA	TRBV4-1	TRBJ2-7
CASSPLGGRSYNEQFF	once	TRBV11-2	TRBJ2-1
CASSPPWGRNTEAFF	NA	TRBV5-6	TRBJ1-1
CASSLEAGELFF	NA	TRBV7-9	TRBJ2-2
CASSFSLGEQYF	NA	TRBV12-3/TRBV12-4	TRBJ2-7
CASSPPGNMNTEAFF	few	TRBV19	TRBJ1-1
CASSIGRVETQYF	NA	TRBV19	TRBJ2-5
CASSRVGTGYGYTF	NA	TRBV6-5	TRBJ1-2
CASSNDRVPDTQYF	NA	TRBV19	TRBJ2-3
CASSAYPGGHSPLHF	NA	TRBV7-2	TRBJ1-6
CASRPPRSGGIDEQFF	NA	TRBV2	TRBJ2-1
CASTKGRQSWGNTIYF	NA	TRBV2	TRBJ1-3
CASSQDRQGETQYF	NA	TRBV4-3	TRBJ2-5
CASSQGVAGYTGELFF	NA	TRBV4-3	TRBJ2-2
CATRGTGTDTQYF	NA	TRBV24-1	TRBJ2-3
CASSGGGHFGYGYTF	NA	TRBV5-4	TRBJ1-2
CASSMSRDLYEQYF	NA	TRBV19	TRBJ2-7
CASSFGEGTDTQYF	once	TRBV5-1	TRBJ2-3
CASSRWTGTNEAFF	once	TRBV27	TRBJ1-1
CASSYRQGRYNEQFF	NA	TRBV6-5	TRBJ2-1
CASSYEGQRRNGYTF	once	TRBV6-5	TRBJ1-2
CASSLSSSYEQYF	NA	TRBV5-1	TRBJ2-7
CASSESQGGNQPQHF	NA	TRBV25-1	TRBJ1-5
CASSPNVVGGYSNQPQHF	NA	TRBV27	TRBJ1-5
CASSSRAGGGNTGELFF	NA	TRBV4-1	TRBJ2-2
CASSFGNTPYEQYF	NA	TRBV7-9	TRBJ2-7
CATSDRDPPVGQFF	NA	TRBV24-1	TRBJ2-1